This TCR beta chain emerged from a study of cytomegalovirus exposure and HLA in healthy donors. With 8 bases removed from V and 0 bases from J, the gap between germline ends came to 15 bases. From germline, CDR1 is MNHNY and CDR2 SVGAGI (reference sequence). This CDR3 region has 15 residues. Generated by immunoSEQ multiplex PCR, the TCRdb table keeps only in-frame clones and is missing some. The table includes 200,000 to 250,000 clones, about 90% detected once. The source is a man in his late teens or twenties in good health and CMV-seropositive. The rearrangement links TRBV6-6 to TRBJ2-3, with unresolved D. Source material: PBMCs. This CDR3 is CASFQSGRSTDTQYF. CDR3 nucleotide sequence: TGTGCCAGCTTCCAATCCGGGCGGAGCACAGATACGCAGTATTTT.